The subject of this entry is one T cell receptor (beta chain). Its target is not known. These data belong to a study of beta chain features in type 1 diabetes. Overall study findings and caveats: VDJ junctions from type 1 diabetes patients carried fewer insertions and larger deletions. The similarity of naive, central memory and Treg TCRB repertoires appeared greater among patients than among healthy donors. Cells carrying high TCR expression could end up over-represented when cDNA is sequenced.

V lost 0 bases and J lost 4; bases outside the gene matches: 10. The CDR3 runs 17 residues. CDR1 is SGDLS and CDR2 is YYNGEE in the germline V gene. As every portion of the isolated RNA was reverse transcribed, the sequencing read expressed TCRB transcripts. The protocol was immunoSEQ multiplex PCR, while the TCRdb copy is restricted to in-frame clones and leaves out a portion. Here the sample spans some 150,000 clones, roughly 48% being singletons. Sample: Tregs from blood. This clonotype was sampled from a man between 18 and 35 years old in good health. The V and J genes are TRBV9 and TRBJ2-1; 7 positions agree with TRBD2. The CDR3 DNA sequence: TGTGCCAGCAGCGTAGATGGGGGAGGGCCTTATTACAATGAGCAGTTCTTC. It codes for CASSVDGGGPYYNEQFF.